Below, 27 T cell receptor beta chains from the same sample are listed, as sequenced in a study of chemoradiotherapy in HPV16-positive cancers. Libraries were prepared by immunoSEQ multiplex PCR; TCRdb keeps only in-frame clonotypes and omits some of them. The repertoire holds about 10,000 clones, around 72% seen once, with around 8.1% in the top ten. Sample collection was performed from a patient who underwent chemoradiotherapy. These receptor sequences come from a human donor with HPV-associated anogenital cancer.

The chain employs TRBV14 and TRBJ2-1, with 8 bases aligning to TRBD1. Germline V gene data show CDR1 as SGHDN and CDR2 as FVKESK. The ends lost 6 bases at V and 8 bases at J; junction bases unmatched: 9. The CDR3 is made up of 14 amino acids. The CDR3 is CASRRQGTGYEQFF. The DNA of the CDR3 is TGTGCCAGCAGGAGACAGGGGACGGGATATGAGCAGTTCTTC. The full variable domain, its missing parts supplied by reference TRBV14 and TRBJ2-1, is EAGVTQFPSHSVIEKGQTVTLRCDPISGHDNLYWYRRVMGKEIKFLLHFVKESKQDESGMPNNRFLAERTGGTYSTLKVQPAELEDSGVYFCASRRQGTGYEQFFGPGTRLTVL.

Written as DNA, the CDR3 is TGTGCCAGCAGCTTGGGGGGACAGGACTATGGCTACACCTTC. It translates to CASSLGGQDYGYTF. The rearrangement uses TRBV7-9 and TRBJ1-2; TRBD1 matches 8 bases. Germline V gene data show CDR1 as SEHNR and CDR2 as FQNEAQ (reference sequence). Trimming removed 3 bases from V and 3 bases from J; junction bases left unmatched: 3. This CDR3 comprises 14 residues. The variable domain in full, completed from reference TRBV7-9 and TRBJ1-2, reads DTGVSQNPRHKITKRGQNVTFRCDPISEHNRLYWYRQTLGQGPEFLTYFQNEAQLEKSRLLSDRFSAERPKGSFSTLEIQRTEQGDSAMYLCASSLGGQDYGYTFGSGTRLTVV.

The CDR3 nucleotides are TGTGCCAGCAGTGCGTCCAGGGGAGCGCGCGAGCAGTACTTC. Translated, it gives CASSASRGAREQYF. The chain carries TRBV28 and TRBJ2-7; tentative D call: TRBD1 (6 bases). Germline lookup yields CDR1 MDHEN and CDR2 SYDVKM. The germline V and J ends were trimmed by 5 bases and 6 bases, with 17 bases remaining between them. This CDR3 is built from 14 residues.

The chain couples TRBV2 to TRBJ1-1; tentative D call: TRBD1 (5 bases). The V gene lost 5 bases and the J gene lost 8 bases, with 15 bases spanning the gap. This CDR3 region has 13 residues. Germline CDR1 and CDR2: SNHLY and FYNNEI. The DNA for the CDR3 is TGTGCCAGCAGTCTGACAGTTTCGCAAGAAGCTTTCTTT. Protein: CASSLTVSQEAFF. Filled out from reference TRBV2 and TRBJ1-1, the complete variable domain reads EPEVTQTPSHQVTQMGQEVILRCVPISNHLYFYWYRQILGQKVEFLVSFYNNEISEKSEIFDDQFSVERPDGSNFTLKIRSTKLEDSAMYFCASSLTVSQEAFFGQGTRLTVV.

This clone was seen just once. The J gene is TRBJ1-4, the V gene TRBV5-1; 7 bases match TRBD1. This CDR3 has 14 amino acids. The germline CDR1 and CDR2 sequences are SGHRS and YFSETQ. V dropped 4 bases and J dropped 8; count of bases not matched to a gene: 8. The CDR3 nucleotides are TGCGCCAGCAGCCCGACAGGGACGAGAGAAAAACTGTTTTTT. As protein: CASSPTGTREKLFF. Full variable domain (rest looked up from reference TRBV5-1 and TRBJ1-4): KAGVTQTPRYLIKTRGQQVTLSCSPISGHRSVSWYQQTPGQGLQFLFEYFSETQRNKGNFPGRFSGRQFSNSRSEMNVSTLELGDSALYLCASSPTGTREKLFFGSGTQLSVL.

This clone was picked up one time. The CDR3 region has the DNA TGTGCCAGCAGTCAGCCGGGACAGGGGGCTTCACGAGGCTACACCTTC. This sequence encodes CASSQPGQGASRGYTF. V usage is TRBV28 and J usage is TRBJ1-2, with TRBD1 matching 12 bases. CDR3 size: 16 residues. V shed 5 bases, J shed 8 bases, and the junction held 12 bases outside the gene matches. The germline gives CDR1 MDHEN, CDR2 SYDVKM.

The CDR3 nucleotides read TGTGCCAGCAGTTTATATGGGACAGGGGGCCACACAGATACGCAGTATTTT. Protein product: CASSLYGTGGHTDTQYF. V is TRBV28 and J is TRBJ2-3, with 12 nucleotides matching TRBD1. Germline loops: CDR1 MDHEN, CDR2 SYDVKM. The CDR3 totals 17 residues. With V trimmed by 1 base and J by 2 bases, 4 bases remained unmatched. Using reference TRBV28 and TRBJ2-3 for the parts outside the CDR3, the full variable domain is DVKVTQSSRYLVKRTGEKVFLECVQDMDHENMFWYRQDPGLGLRLIYFSYDVKMKEKGDIPEGYSVSREKKERFSLILESASTNQTSMYLCASSLYGTGGHTDTQYFGPGTRLTVL.

This clone was detected a few times. The gene calls are TRBV2 and TRBJ1-1; weak D call: TRBD1 (5 bases). CDR1 is SNHLY, CDR2 FYNNEI, per germline. The CDR3 sequence is 14 residues long. The germline V and J ends were trimmed by 3 bases and 7 bases, with 15 bases remaining between them. CDR3 amino acids: CASSDTLGTVEAFF. The CDR3 region has the DNA TGTGCCAGCAGTGATACGTTAGGGACGGTTGAAGCTTTCTTT.

J is TRBJ2-7 and V is TRBV28, with D possibly TRBD1 on 5 matching bases. The germline gives CDR1 MDHEN, CDR2 SYDVKM. The CDR3 covers 12 residues. V dropped 6 bases and J dropped 4 bases, with 10 bases sitting between them. The DNA for the CDR3 is TGTGCCAGCAGCAATCGACAGTACGAGCAGTACTTC. It encodes CASSNRQYEQYF.

The chain has TRBV4-3 and TRBJ2-5; 9 bases are a match to TRBD1. Germline V CDR1 and CDR2: LGHNA, YSLEER. Trimming took 3 bases from V and 5 from J; bases not matched to a gene: 4. The CDR3 loop spans 14 amino acids. In nucleotides, the CDR3 is TGCGCCAGCAGCCAGACAGGGGGGACGGAGACCCAGTACTTC. This codes for CASSQTGGTETQYF.

This chain joins TRBV2 and TRBJ2-5; 8 nucleotides align to TRBD2. This CDR3 region has 11 residues. Per the germline V gene, CDR1 is SNHLY and CDR2 is FYNNEI. The trim removed 2 bases at V and 12 bases at J, leaving 2 bases unmatched. The CDR3 loop is CASSETLAEYF. Here the CDR3 DNA reads TGTGCCAGCAGTGAAACACTAGCGGAGTACTTC.

This chain connects TRBV6-1 to TRBJ2-7; TRBD2 agrees at 8 bases. Trimming removed 2 bases from V and 0 bases from J; junction bases left unmatched: 3. The germline V gene has CDR1 MNHNS and CDR2 SASEGT. This CDR3 contains 15 residues. As DNA, the CDR3 is TGTGCCAGCAGTGAATTGGCGGGGGGCTCCTACGAGCAGTACTTC. Translated: CASSELAGGSYEQYF.

V usage is TRBV28 and J usage is TRBJ2-5, with 9 bases lining up with TRBD1. The trim removed 3 bases at V and 4 bases at J, leaving 15 bases unmatched. This CDR3 contains 18 residues. The V gene's germline CDR1 is MDHEN and CDR2 SYDVKM. In DNA form, the CDR3 reads TGTGCCAGCAGTTTCCGGACCTCTTGGACAGGGGTACTAGAGACCCAGTACTTC. It specifies CASSFRTSWTGVLETQYF.

A few counts support this clone. The genes are TRBV4-3 and TRBJ1-5; D perhaps matches TRBD1 (5 bases). The germline gives CDR1 LGHNA, CDR2 YSLEER. V lost 0 bases, J lost 3 bases, and 9 bases lay in between. CDR3 length: 15 residues. CDR3: CASSQDTGPNQPQHF. Written as DNA, the CDR3 is TGCGCCAGCAGCCAAGATACAGGTCCCAATCAGCCCCAGCATTTT.

The chain joins TRBV4-1 to TRBJ2-7; tentative D call: TRBD2 (5 bases). V shed 1 base and J shed 3 bases, with 13 bases lying between them. Germline V gene lookup returns CDR1 MGHRA and CDR2 YSYEKL. This CDR3 spans 15 amino acids. The CDR3 loop is CASSQAEGRVYEQYF. CDR3 in DNA: TGCGCCAGCAGCCAAGCAGAGGGAAGGGTCTACGAGCAGTACTTC.

This clone was seen only a few times. The chain joins TRBV30 to TRBJ1-1; D is uncertain. The V end was cut by 4 bases, the J end by 2 bases, with 8 bases between. CDR1 GTSNPN and CDR2 SVGIG come from the germline V gene (reference sequence). The CDR3 consists of 12 residues. The CDR3 loop is CAWNDGNTEAFF. The CDR3 DNA is TGTGCCTGGAATGACGGTAACACTGAAGCTTTCTTT.

The V and J genes are TRBV5-1 and TRBJ2-3, with D uncertain. The CDR3 has 15 amino acids. V lost 0 bases and J lost 3, with 11 bases in between. CDR1 is SGHRS and CDR2 is YFSETQ in the germline V gene. The CDR3 protein is CASSLVPLGTDTQYF. In DNA form, the CDR3 reads TGCGCCAGCAGCTTGGTTCCGCTGGGGACAGATACGCAGTATTTT.

The chain uses TRBV12-2 and TRBJ1-4. TRBV12-2 constitutes a pseudogene. The CDR3 has 16 residues. CDR3 amino acids: CASRFRLYTTNEKLFF. CDR3 DNA: TGTGCAAGTCGGTTTAGGCTTTACACAACTAATGAAAAACTGTTTTTT.

In DNA form, the CDR3 reads TGTGCCAGCAGCCTCGGGAACATTCAGTACTTC. It translates to CASSLGNIQYF. The chain uses TRBV2 and TRBJ2-4; unclear D gene. The germline gives CDR1 SNHLY, CDR2 FYNNEI. V lost 6 bases and J lost 7, with 7 bases in between. This CDR3 spans 11 amino acids.

This chain joins TRBV28 and TRBJ1-5, with 11 positions matching TRBD1. Per the germline V gene, CDR1 is MDHEN and CDR2 is SYDVKM. The V segment lost 9 bases and the J segment 6 bases; nucleotides outside the gene matches: 10. The length of the CDR3 is 15 residues. In DNA form, the CDR3 reads TGTGCCAGTGGATCCCTCGGGACAGGGGGTCAGCCCCAGCATTTT. This gives the protein CASGSLGTGGQPQHF.

The chain carries TRBV30 and TRBJ1-1; 9 bases are a match to TRBD1. Germline CDR1 is GTSNPN and CDR2 is SVGIG (reference sequence). The ends lost 7 bases at V and 1 base at J; junction bases unmatched: 13. CDR3 length: 16 residues. DNA for the CDR3: TGTGCCTATAAGAAAATACCGGGACAGGGGAACACTGAAGCTTTCTTT. It translates to CAYKKIPGQGNTEAFF.

This clone was observed a handful of times. The J gene is TRBJ1-2, the V gene TRBV7-8; D might be TRBD1 (5 bases). Trimming removed 4 bases at V and 2 bases at J, with 23 bases between. Germline CDR1 reads SGHVS; CDR2 reads FQNEAQ. This CDR3 region has 18 residues. Here the CDR3 reads CASSWGLSGGEWNYGYTF. The CDR3 DNA is TGTGCCAGCAGCTGGGGACTGAGTGGAGGGGAATGGAACTATGGCTACACCTTC.

This clone was recorded only once. The rearrangement joins TRBV19 to TRBJ1-4, with D possibly being TRBD1 (5 bases). Per germline, CDR1 LNHDA and CDR2 SQIVND (reference sequence). This CDR3 region has 13 residues. V was cut by 4 bases and J by 7 bases, with 10 bases left in between. The CDR3 DNA reads TGTGCCAGTAGTACAGGGAGTGGTGAAAAACTGTTTTTT. It specifies CASSTGSGEKLFF. Supplemented by reference TRBV19 and TRBJ1-4, the full variable domain reads DGGITQSPKYLFRKEGQNVTLSCEQNLNHDAMYWYRQDPGQGLRLIYYSQIVNDFQKGDIAEGYSVSREKKESFPLTVTSAQKNPTAFYLCASSTGSGEKLFFGSGTQLSVL.

The chain combines TRBV25-1 with TRBJ2-7; 7 bases agree with TRBD1. This CDR3 comprises 12 residues. The germline V gene has CDR1 MGHDK and CDR2 SYGVNS. Losses at the gene ends were 6 bases for V and 4 bases for J; bases not matched to a gene: 3. CDR3 DNA sequence: TGTGCCAGCAGGGGACAGTGGTACGAGCAGTACTTC. Encoded protein: CASRGQWYEQYF.

This clone has just one count. This rearrangement joins TRBV29-1 to TRBJ2-2; D unclear. The length of the CDR3 is 13 residues. The V gene lost 7 bases and the J gene lost 0 bases, with 9 bases spanning the gap. Germline V gives CDR1 SQVTM, CDR2 ANQGSEA. The DNA of the CDR3 is TGCAGCGGCAGGACGGCGAACACCGGGGAGCTGTTTTTT. Residues: CSGRTANTGELFF.

V usage is TRBV7-2 and J usage is TRBJ2-3; D is unresolved. The CDR3 covers 13 residues. Trimming left V 5 bases short and J 5 bases short, with 11 bases between. The germline V gene has CDR1 SGHTA and CDR2 FQGNSA. CDR3 sequence (DNA): TGTGCCAGCAGCCCCGGCTGGGAAGATACGCAGTATTTT. This codes for CASSPGWEDTQYF.

This clone was seen only a few times. V and J are TRBV29-1 and TRBJ2-7; 10 bases map to TRBD1. Germline values: CDR1 SQVTM, CDR2 ANQGSEA. The CDR3 has 12 amino acids. V trimming: 4 bases; J trimming: 6 bases; junction bases outside the gene matches: 3. As DNA, the CDR3 is TGCAGCGTTGTGGGACAGGGGATCGAGCAGTACTTC. This encodes CSVVGQGIEQYF.